This T cell receptor beta chain was profiled in a study of cytomegalovirus exposure and HLA in healthy donors. Vbeta (60) and Jbeta (13) primers were used in the PCR. The repertoire was sequenced with immunoSEQ multiplex PCR; TCRdb's copy has only in-frame clones and lacks some. This sample has about 170,000 clones, with 60% to 80% found just once. Study-level results: By a later analysis, the bulk of CMV-associated TCR beta chains appeared HLA-restricted. With later analysis, a missense DCLRE1C variant became linked to TCR beta V- and J-gene trimming. Analyses of presence and absence presupposed an approximately uniform sequencing depth across donors. Reportedly, cytomegalovirus status was diagnosed with high sensitivity and specificity.

This clone was counted ten times or more. The antigen is undetermined. Material for sequencing was PBMCs. The sequence came from a female donor in good health and CMV-seronegative.

The CDR3 DNA follows: TGTGCCAGCAGTGCCGGGGAGACGGATACGCAGTATTTT. It is translated as CASSAGETDTQYF. V usage is TRBV6-4 and J usage is TRBJ2-3, with a possible D match to TRBD2 (5 bases). V lost 4 bases and J lost 6, with 11 bases in between. Germline CDR1 and CDR2: MRHNA and SNTAGT. The CDR3 has 13 residues.